This TCR beta chain came from a study of cytomegalovirus exposure and HLA in healthy donors. The CDR3 extends over 15 amino acids. Germline CDR1 SQVTM, CDR2 ANQGSEA. It was with 60 Vbeta and 13 Jbeta primers that the PCR ran. Method: immunoSEQ multiplex PCR; TCRdb's copy keeps in-frame clones and lacks some. The table shows around 99,000 clones, with roughly 80% occurring only once. The TCR originated in a man aged 25 to 40 in good health and CMV-seronegative. The specimen was PBMCs. The V call is TRBV29-1, the J call TRBJ2-3; maybe TRBD2 (5 bases). CDR3 sequence reads: CSSSLGVPSTDTQYF. For the CDR3, the DNA is TGCAGTTCTTCCCTCGGGGTACCTAGCACAGATACGCAGTATTTT.